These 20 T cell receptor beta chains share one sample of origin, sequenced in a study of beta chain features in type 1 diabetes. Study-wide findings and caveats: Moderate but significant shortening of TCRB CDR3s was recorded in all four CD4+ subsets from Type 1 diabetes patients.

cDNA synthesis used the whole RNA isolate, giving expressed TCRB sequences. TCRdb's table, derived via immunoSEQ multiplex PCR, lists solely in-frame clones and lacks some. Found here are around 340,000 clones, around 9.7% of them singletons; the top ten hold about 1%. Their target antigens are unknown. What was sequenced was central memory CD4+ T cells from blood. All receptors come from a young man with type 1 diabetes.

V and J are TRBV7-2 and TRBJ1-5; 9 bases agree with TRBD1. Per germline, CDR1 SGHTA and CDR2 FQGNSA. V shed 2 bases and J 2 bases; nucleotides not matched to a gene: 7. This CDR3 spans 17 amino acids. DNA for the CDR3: TGTGCCAGCAGCTTATCAAACAGGGGGCAAGGCAATCAGCCCCAGCATTTT. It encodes CASSLSNRGQGNQPQHF.

The CDR3 DNA reads TGTGCCAGCGGAGGGGGGGACGGCTACGAGCAGTACTTC. Amino acid sequence: CASGGGDGYEQYF. The chain carries TRBV28 and TRBJ2-7; TRBD2 might be the D (7 bases). The V end was cut by 8 bases, the J end by 3 bases, with 14 bases between. CDR3 length equals 13 residues. Germline V gives CDR1 MDHEN, CDR2 SYDVKM.

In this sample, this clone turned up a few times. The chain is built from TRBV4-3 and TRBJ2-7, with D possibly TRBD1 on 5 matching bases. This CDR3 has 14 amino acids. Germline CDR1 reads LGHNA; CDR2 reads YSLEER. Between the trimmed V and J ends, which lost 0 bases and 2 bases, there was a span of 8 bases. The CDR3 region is CASSQEPGTYEQYF. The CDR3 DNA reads TGCGCCAGCAGCCAAGAGCCAGGGACCTACGAGCAGTACTTC.

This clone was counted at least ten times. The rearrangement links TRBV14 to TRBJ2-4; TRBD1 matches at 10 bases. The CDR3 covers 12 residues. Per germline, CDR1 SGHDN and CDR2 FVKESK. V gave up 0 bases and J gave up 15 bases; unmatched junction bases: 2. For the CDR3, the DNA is TGTGCCAGCAGCCAAGAGACAGGGGGCACGTACTTC. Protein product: CASSQETGGTYF.

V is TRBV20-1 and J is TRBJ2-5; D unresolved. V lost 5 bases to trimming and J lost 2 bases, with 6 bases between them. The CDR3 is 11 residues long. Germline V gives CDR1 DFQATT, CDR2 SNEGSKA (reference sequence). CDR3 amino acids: CSAPRQETQYF. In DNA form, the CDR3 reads TGCAGTGCTCCACGACAAGAGACCCAGTACTTC.

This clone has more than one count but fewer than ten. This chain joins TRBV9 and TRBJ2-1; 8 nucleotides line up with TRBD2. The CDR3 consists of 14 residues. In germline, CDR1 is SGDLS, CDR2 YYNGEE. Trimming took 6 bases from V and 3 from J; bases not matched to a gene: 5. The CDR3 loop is CASNYGGDYNEQFF. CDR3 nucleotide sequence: TGTGCCAGCAATTACGGGGGGGACTACAATGAGCAGTTCTTC.

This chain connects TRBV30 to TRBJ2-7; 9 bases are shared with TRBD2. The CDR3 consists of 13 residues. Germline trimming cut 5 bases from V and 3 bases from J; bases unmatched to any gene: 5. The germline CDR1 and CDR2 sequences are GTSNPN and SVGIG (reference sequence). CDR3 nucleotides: TGTGCCTGGGGAGCGGGGGGTAGCTACGAGCAGTACTTC. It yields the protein CAWGAGGSYEQYF. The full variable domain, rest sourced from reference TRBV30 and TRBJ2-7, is SQTIHQWPATLVQPVGSPLSLECTVEGTSNPNLYWYRQAAGRGLQLLFYSVGIGQISSEVPQNLSASRPQDRQFILSSKKLLLSDSGFYLCAWGAGGSYEQYFGPGTRLTVT.

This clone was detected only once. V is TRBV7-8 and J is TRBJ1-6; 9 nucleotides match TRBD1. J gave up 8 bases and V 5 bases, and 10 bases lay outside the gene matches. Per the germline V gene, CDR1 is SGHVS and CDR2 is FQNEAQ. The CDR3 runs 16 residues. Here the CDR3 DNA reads TGTGCCAGCAGCCCCAGCGAGGACAGGGGTTATTCACCCCTCCACTTT. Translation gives CASSPSEDRGYSPLHF.

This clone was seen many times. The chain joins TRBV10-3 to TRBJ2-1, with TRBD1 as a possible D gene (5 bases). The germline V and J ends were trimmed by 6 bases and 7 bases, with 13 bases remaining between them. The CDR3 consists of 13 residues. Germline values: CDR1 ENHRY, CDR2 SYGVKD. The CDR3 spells CAIRETDPNEQFF. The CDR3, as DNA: TGTGCCATCAGGGAGACAGATCCGAATGAGCAGTTCTTC.

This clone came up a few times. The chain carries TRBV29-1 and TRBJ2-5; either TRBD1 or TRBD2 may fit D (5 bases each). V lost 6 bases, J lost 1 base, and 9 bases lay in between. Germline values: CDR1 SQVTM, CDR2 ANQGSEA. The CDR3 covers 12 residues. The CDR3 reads CSVRGAQETQYF. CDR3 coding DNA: TGCAGCGTACGAGGGGCCCAAGAGACCCAGTACTTC. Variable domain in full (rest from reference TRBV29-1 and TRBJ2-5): SAVISQKPSRDICQRGTSLTIQCQVDSQVTMMFWYRQQPGQSLTLIATANQGSEATYESGFVIDKFPISRPNLTFSTLTVSNMSPEDSSIYLCSVRGAQETQYFGPGTRLLVL.

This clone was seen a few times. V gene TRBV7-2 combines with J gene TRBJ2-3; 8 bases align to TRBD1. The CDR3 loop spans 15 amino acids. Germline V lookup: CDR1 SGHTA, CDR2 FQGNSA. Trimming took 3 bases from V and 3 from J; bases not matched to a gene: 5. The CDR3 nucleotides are TGTGCCAGCAGCTTCGGACAGGGTCAGACAGATACGCAGTATTTT. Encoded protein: CASSFGQGQTDTQYF.

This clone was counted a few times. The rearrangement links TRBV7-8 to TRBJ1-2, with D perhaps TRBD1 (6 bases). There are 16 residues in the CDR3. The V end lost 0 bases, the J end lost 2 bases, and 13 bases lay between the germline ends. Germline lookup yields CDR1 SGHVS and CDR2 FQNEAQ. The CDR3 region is CASSLALGAQNYGYTF. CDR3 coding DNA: TGTGCCAGCAGCTTAGCATTGGGGGCGCAGAACTATGGCTACACCTTC.

The CDR3 nucleotides are TGTGCCAGCAGCGTAGGTACGCAGAACACTGAAGCTTTCTTT. This encodes CASSVGTQNTEAFF. The J gene is TRBJ1-1, the V gene TRBV9; no reliable D call. Trimming took off 0 bases at V and 1 base at J, with 7 bases between the two ends. Looked up from germline, CDR1 is SGDLS and CDR2 is YYNGEE. The CDR3 consists of 14 residues.

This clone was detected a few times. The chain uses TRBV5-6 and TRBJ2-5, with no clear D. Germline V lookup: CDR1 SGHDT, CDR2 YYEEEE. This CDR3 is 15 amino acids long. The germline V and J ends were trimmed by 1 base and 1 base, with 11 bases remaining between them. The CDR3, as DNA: TGTGCCAGCAGCTTGATCGAGGCTTCCCAAGAGACCCAGTACTTC. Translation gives CASSLIEASQETQYF.

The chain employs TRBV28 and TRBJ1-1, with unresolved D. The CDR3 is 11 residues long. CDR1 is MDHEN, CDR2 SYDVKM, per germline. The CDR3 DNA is TGTGTGTCAGGCGGGAACACTGAAGCTTTCTTT. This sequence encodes CVSGGNTEAFF.

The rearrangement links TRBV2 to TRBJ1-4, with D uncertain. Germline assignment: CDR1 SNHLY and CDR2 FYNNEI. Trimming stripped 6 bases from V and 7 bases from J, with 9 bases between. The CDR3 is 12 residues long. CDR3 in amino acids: CASSRLFEKLFF. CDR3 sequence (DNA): TGTGCCAGCAGCAGACTATTTGAAAAACTGTTTTTT. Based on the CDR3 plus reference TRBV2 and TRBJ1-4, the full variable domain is EPEVTQTPSHQVTQMGQEVILRCVPISNHLYFYWYRQILGQKVEFLVSFYNNEISEKSEIFDDQFSVERPDGSNFTLKIRSTKLEDSAMYFCASSRLFEKLFFGSGTQLSVL.

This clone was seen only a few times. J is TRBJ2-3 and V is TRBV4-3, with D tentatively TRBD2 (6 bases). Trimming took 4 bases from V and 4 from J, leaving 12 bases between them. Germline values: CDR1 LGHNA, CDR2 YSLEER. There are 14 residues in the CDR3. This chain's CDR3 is CASSPGREADTQYF. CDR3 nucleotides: TGCGCCAGCAGCCCAGGCAGGGAGGCAGATACGCAGTATTTT.

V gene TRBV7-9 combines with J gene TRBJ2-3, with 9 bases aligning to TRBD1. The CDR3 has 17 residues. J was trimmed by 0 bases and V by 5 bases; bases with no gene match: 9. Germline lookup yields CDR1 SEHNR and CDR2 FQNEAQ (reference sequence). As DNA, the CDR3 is TGTGCCAGCAGCCCAAATCTACAGGGGGCGAGCACAGATACGCAGTATTTT. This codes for CASSPNLQGASTDTQYF.

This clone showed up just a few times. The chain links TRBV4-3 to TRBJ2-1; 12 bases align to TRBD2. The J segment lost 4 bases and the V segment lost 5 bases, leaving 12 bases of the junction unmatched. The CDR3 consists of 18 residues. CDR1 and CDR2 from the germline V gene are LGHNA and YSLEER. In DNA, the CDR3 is TGCGCCAGCAGCAAAGTGGCTAGCGGGGGGGAAGGATACAATGAGCAGTTCTTC. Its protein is CASSKVASGGEGYNEQFF.

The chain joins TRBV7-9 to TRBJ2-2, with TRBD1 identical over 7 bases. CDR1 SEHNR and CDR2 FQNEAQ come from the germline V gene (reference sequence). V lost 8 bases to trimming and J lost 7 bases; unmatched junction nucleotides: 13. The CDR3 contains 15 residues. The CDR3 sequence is CASAYEGARSGELFF. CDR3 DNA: TGTGCCAGCGCGTATGAGGGGGCGCGGAGCGGGGAGCTGTTTTTT.